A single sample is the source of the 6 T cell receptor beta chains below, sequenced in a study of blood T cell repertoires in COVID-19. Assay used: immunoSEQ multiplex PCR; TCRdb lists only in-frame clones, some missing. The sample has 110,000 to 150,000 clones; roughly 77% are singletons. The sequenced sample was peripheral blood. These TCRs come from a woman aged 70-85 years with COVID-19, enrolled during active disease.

The CDR3 nucleotides are TGTGCCTGGAATCCTCTGTCGGGACAGGGTGACTATGGCTACACCTTC. Translating gives CAWNPLSGQGDYGYTF. The J gene is TRBJ1-2, the V gene TRBV30; the match to TRBD1 covers 9 bases. The CDR3 has 16 amino acids. The germline V gene has CDR1 GTSNPN and CDR2 SVGIG (reference sequence). The V gene end was trimmed by 4 bases and the J gene end by 3 bases; junction bases not matched to a gene: 12.

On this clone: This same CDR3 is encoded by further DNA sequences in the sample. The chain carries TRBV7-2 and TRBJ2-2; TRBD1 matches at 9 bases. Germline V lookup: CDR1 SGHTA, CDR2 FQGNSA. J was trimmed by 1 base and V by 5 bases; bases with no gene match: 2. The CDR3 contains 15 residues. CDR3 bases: TGTGCCAGCAGCCGGGACAGGGTGAACACCGGGGAGCTGTTTTTT. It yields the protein CASSRDRVNTGELFF. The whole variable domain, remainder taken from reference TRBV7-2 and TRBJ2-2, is GAGVSQSPSNKVTEKGKDVELRCDPISGHTALYWYRQSLGQGLEFLIYFQGNSAPDKSGLPSDRFSAERTGGSVSTLTIQRTQQEDSAVYLCASSRDRVNTGELFFGEGSRLTVL.

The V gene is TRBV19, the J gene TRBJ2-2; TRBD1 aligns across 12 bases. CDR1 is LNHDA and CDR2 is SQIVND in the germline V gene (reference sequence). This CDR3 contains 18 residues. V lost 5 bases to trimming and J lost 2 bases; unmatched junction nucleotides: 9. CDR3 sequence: CASSSRRDRGRNTGELFF. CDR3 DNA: TGTGCCAGTAGTTCACGACGGGACAGGGGGCGAAACACCGGGGAGCTGTTTTTT.

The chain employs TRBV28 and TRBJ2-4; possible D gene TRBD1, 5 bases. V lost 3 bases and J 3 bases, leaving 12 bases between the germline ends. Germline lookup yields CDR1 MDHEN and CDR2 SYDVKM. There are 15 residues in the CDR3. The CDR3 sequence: CASSLSTDLKNIQYF. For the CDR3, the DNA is TGTGCCAGCAGTTTGTCGACAGATCTCAAAAACATTCAGTACTTC.

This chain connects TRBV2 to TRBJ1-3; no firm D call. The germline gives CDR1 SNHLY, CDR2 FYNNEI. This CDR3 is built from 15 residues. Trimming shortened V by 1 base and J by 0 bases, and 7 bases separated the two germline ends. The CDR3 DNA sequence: TGTGCCAGCAGTGAAGAGTATAGCTCTGGAAACACCATATATTTT. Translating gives CASSEEYSSGNTIYF.

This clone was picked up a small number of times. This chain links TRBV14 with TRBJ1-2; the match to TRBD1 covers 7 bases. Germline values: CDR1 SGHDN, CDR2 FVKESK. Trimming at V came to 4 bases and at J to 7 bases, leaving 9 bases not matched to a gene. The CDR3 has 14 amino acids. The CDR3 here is CASSLSGGVGGYTF. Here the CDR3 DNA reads TGTGCCAGCAGCCTGTCAGGGGGAGTAGGTGGCTACACCTTC.